This paragraph reports one T cell receptor (beta chain). Its antigen is currently unknown. The data originate from a study of cytomegalovirus exposure and HLA in healthy donors. The primer mix had 60 Vbeta and 13 Jbeta primers. TCRdb's table, derived via immunoSEQ multiplex PCR, lists solely in-frame clones and lacks some. The sample includes roughly 140,000 clones, around 78% of them seen just once. General study results and limits: Among TCR sequences, most were rare, though some public TCRs appeared in many donors. Earlier results showed most TCR beta V segments being productive about 87% or about 30% of the time. Presence/absence analyses rested on an assumption that sequencing depth was roughly uniform across donors.

This TCR derives from a man aged 40-49 years in good health and CMV-seropositive. Sample: PBMCs.

The CDR3 loop reads CASTGQGADNEQFF. CDR3 DNA: TGTGCCAGCACCGGGCAGGGGGCGGACAATGAGCAGTTCTTC. The gene calls are TRBV9 and TRBJ2-1; 8 nucleotides match TRBD1. CDR1 is SGDLS, CDR2 YYNGEE, per germline. CDR3 size: 14 residues. The V segment lost 6 bases and the J segment 5 bases; nucleotides outside the gene matches: 7.